Listed below are T cell receptor beta chains from one sample, sequenced in a study of blood T cells in healthy people across ages. TCRdb re-called the 5' RACE reads with MiXCR, one entry per CDR3 protein. In the table there are about 1.5 million distinct CDR3 sequences, 35% to 45% of which are singletons. Sequencing input: blood. The source is a young woman in good health. The CDR3 runs from the conserved cysteine through the conserved F or W. A D gene is named only where the DNA matches it firmly. Clone size is shown for a subset of rows, as once, few, many or a class of expanded clone.

d_call: .
v_call: TRBV20-1
clone_size: .
j_call: TRBJ1-2
cdr3_aa: CSARQPFSLNYGYTF
cdr3_nt: TGCAGTGCCCGACAGCCTTTTTCCCTAAACTATGGCTACACCTTC

d_call: .
v_call: TRBV7-9
clone_size: .
j_call: TRBJ2-5
cdr3_aa: CASGGGYQETQYF
cdr3_nt: TGTGCCAGCGGGGGTGGGTACCAAGAGACCCAGTACTTC

d_call: .
v_call: TRBV27
clone_size: .
j_call: TRBJ1-6
cdr3_aa: CASSLSPSSNSPLHF
cdr3_nt: TGTGCCAGCAGTTTATCACCGAGCTCTAATTCACCCCTCCACTTT

d_call: .
v_call: TRBV28
clone_size: once
j_call: TRBJ1-1
cdr3_aa: CASSLPGGPGTEAFF
cdr3_nt: TGTGCCAGCAGTTTACCGGGGGGTCCGGGCACTGAAGCTTTCTTT

d_call: TRBD2
v_call: TRBV7-9
clone_size: few
j_call: TRBJ2-1
cdr3_aa: CASRISGRAYNEQFF
cdr3_nt: TGTGCCAGCAGGATTAGCGGGAGGGCCTACAATGAGCAGTTCTTC

d_call: .
v_call: TRBV20-1
clone_size: .
j_call: TRBJ1-1
cdr3_aa: CRAPPPGSMNTEAFF
cdr3_nt: TGCAGGGCCCCCCCCCCTGGCAGCATGAACACTGAAGCTTTCTTT

d_call: .
v_call: TRBV12-3/TRBV12-4
clone_size: .
j_call: TRBJ1-5
cdr3_aa: CASSLVLGDQPQHF
cdr3_nt: TGTGCCAGCAGTTTAGTTCTAGGGGATCAGCCCCAGCATTTT

d_call: TRBD2
v_call: TRBV7-8
clone_size: few
j_call: TRBJ2-3
cdr3_aa: CASSRWTSGGGDTQYF
cdr3_nt: TGTGCCAGCAGCCGATGGACTAGCGGGGGGGGAGATACGCAGTATTTT

d_call: .
v_call: TRBV7-2
clone_size: few
j_call: TRBJ1-2
cdr3_aa: CASRSDLRGYTF
cdr3_nt: TGTGCCAGCAGGTCGGATCTGCGGGGCTACACCTTC

d_call: TRBD2
v_call: TRBV7-9
clone_size: .
j_call: TRBJ2-1
cdr3_aa: CASSLRLIAGVNEQFF
cdr3_nt: TGTGCCAGCAGCTTAAGGCTAATAGCGGGGGTCAATGAGCAGTTCTTC

d_call: .
v_call: TRBV18
clone_size: few
j_call: TRBJ2-7
cdr3_aa: CASSQVGNRYEQYF
cdr3_nt: TGTGCCAGCTCACAGGTCGGGAACCGTTACGAGCAGTACTTC

d_call: .
v_call: TRBV7-4
clone_size: .
j_call: TRBJ1-6
cdr3_aa: CASSFELWPYNSPLHF
cdr3_nt: TGTGCCAGCAGCTTTGAGCTCTGGCCCTATAATTCACCCCTCCACTTT

d_call: .
v_call: TRBV7-2
clone_size: .
j_call: TRBJ2-1
cdr3_aa: CAGSLGWGNSYNEQFF
cdr3_nt: TGTGCCGGCAGCTTAGGGTGGGGGAACTCCTACAATGAGCAGTTCTTC

d_call: .
v_call: TRBV20-1
clone_size: .
j_call: TRBJ2-5
cdr3_aa: CSASNPMRYDEQYF
cdr3_nt: TGCAGTGCTAGCAATCCTATGCGGTATGATGAGCAGTACTTC

d_call: .
v_call: TRBV20-1
clone_size: few
j_call: TRBJ1-2
cdr3_aa: CSVPLTGYGYTF
cdr3_nt: TGCAGCGTCCCCCTAACGGGCTATGGCTACACCTTC

d_call: .
v_call: TRBV27
clone_size: many
j_call: TRBJ2-1
cdr3_aa: CASSLSSRTYNEQFF
cdr3_nt: TGTGCCAGCAGTTTAAGTAGCCGAACCTACAATGAGCAGTTCTTC

d_call: TRBD1
v_call: TRBV6-6
clone_size: many
j_call: TRBJ1-2
cdr3_aa: CASRETGVFYGYTF
cdr3_nt: TGTGCCAGCAGAGAAACAGGGGTGTTCTATGGCTACACCTTC

d_call: .
v_call: TRBV20-1
clone_size: .
j_call: TRBJ1-6
cdr3_aa: CSANPGQQNNSPLHF
cdr3_nt: TGCAGTGCTAACCCCGGACAGCAGAATAATTCACCCCTCCACTTT

d_call: .
v_call: TRBV7-2
clone_size: few
j_call: TRBJ1-4
cdr3_aa: CASSYYWADNEKLFF
cdr3_nt: TGTGCCAGCAGCTACTATTGGGCGGATAATGAAAAACTGTTTTTT

d_call: TRBD1
v_call: TRBV10-3
clone_size: .
j_call: TRBJ1-1
cdr3_aa: CAIQGETEAFF
cdr3_nt: TGTGCCATCCAGGGGGAAACTGAAGCTTTCTTT

d_call: .
v_call: TRBV12-5
clone_size: .
j_call: TRBJ2-4
cdr3_aa: CASAEGLAKNIQYF
cdr3_nt: TGTGCTAGTGCCGAGGGCCTAGCCAAAAACATTCAGTACTTC

d_call: TRBD2
v_call: TRBV29-1
clone_size: .
j_call: TRBJ2-7
cdr3_aa: CSVSGTSETYEQYF
cdr3_nt: TGCAGCGTTTCTGGGACTAGCGAGACCTACGAGCAGTACTTC

d_call: .
v_call: TRBV12-3/TRBV12-4
clone_size: many
j_call: TRBJ2-4
cdr3_aa: CASSLTGLAKNIQYF
cdr3_nt: TGTGCCAGCAGTCTGACAGGACTAGCCAAAAACATTCAGTACTTC

d_call: TRBD2
v_call: TRBV7-9
clone_size: .
j_call: TRBJ2-1
cdr3_aa: CASSAGLAGLVFF
cdr3_nt: TGTGCCAGCAGCGCGGGACTAGCGGGACTGGTGTTCTTC

d_call: TRBD1
v_call: TRBV29-1
clone_size: few
j_call: TRBJ1-1
cdr3_aa: CSDRRDRGPNTEAFF
cdr3_nt: TGCAGCGATCGCCGGGACAGGGGGCCGAACACTGAAGCTTTCTTT